The 23 T cell receptor beta chains below were found in one sample sequenced in a study of blood T cell repertoires in COVID-19. Repertoires were generated with immunoSEQ multiplex PCR, while TCRdb's copy carries only in-frame clones and drops some. There are 140,000 to 150,000 clones in the sample; around 87% occur only once, and roughly 13% lies in the top ten. Sequenced: peripheral blood. The receptors stem from a man younger than 35 with COVID-19, enrolled during active disease.

The chain recombines TRBV25-1 with TRBJ1-2; D not certain. Germline V gene data show CDR1 as MGHDK and CDR2 as SYGVNS. The CDR3 sequence is 12 residues long. V was cut by 6 bases and J by 6 bases, with 11 bases left in between. The CDR3 reads CASRKDGDGYTF. CDR3 DNA: TGTGCCAGCAGGAAGGACGGGGATGGCTACACCTTC.

In this sample, this clone turned up once. V gene TRBV13 combines with J gene TRBJ1-2; 9 positions match TRBD1. V lost 5 bases, J lost 7 bases, and 8 bases stayed unmatched. The CDR3 loop spans 14 amino acids. The germline CDR1 and CDR2 sequences are PRHDT and FYEKMQ (reference sequence). The CDR3 nucleotides are TGTGCCAGCAGCGTCGGGACAGGGAGAAGTGGCTACACCTTC. The encoded protein is CASSVGTGRSGYTF.

The J gene is TRBJ2-1, the V gene TRBV4-3; TRBD2 might be the D (5 bases). Trimming stripped 0 bases from V and 1 base from J, with 10 bases between. There are 16 residues in the CDR3. Germline V gives CDR1 LGHNA, CDR2 YSLEER. CDR3: CASSQDPGGSYNEQFF. CDR3 DNA: TGCGCCAGCAGCCAAGATCCTGGAGGTTCCTACAATGAGCAGTTCTTC.

In its sample, this clone was seen once. Written as DNA, the CDR3 is TGCAGCGTTTCGTTAATTCACGCATACAAGCAGTTCTTC. This encodes CSVSLIHAYKQFF. J is TRBJ2-1 and V is TRBV29-1; D unclear. The CDR3 is 13 residues long. Germline CDR1 and CDR2: SQVTM and ANQGSEA. V was clipped by 5 bases and J by 11 bases, with 19 bases between them.

Concerning this clone itself: The same CDR3 is also encoded by other DNA sequences in this sample. The gene calls are TRBV3-1 (or the pseudogene TRBV3-2) and TRBJ2-1, with 10 bases lining up with TRBD2. After removal of 0 bases from V and 6 bases from J, the junction contained 2 bases not matched to a gene. Germline V gene data show CDR1 as LGHDT and CDR2 as YNNKEL (reference sequence). CDR3 length: 15 residues. This chain's CDR3 is CASSQEAGGVNEQFF. The CDR3 coding sequence is TGTGCCAGCAGCCAAGAAGCGGGAGGGGTCAATGAGCAGTTCTTC.

This chain connects TRBV29-1 to TRBJ1-2; D call uncertain. Per the germline V gene, CDR1 is SQVTM and CDR2 is ANQGSEA. The CDR3 consists of 16 residues. Trimming stripped 3 bases from V and 11 bases from J, with 28 bases between. The CDR3 region is CSVEKEEGFLKGGYTF. CDR3 sequence (DNA): TGCAGCGTTGAGAAGGAGGAAGGGTTTTTAAAAGGAGGGTACACCTTC.

V gene TRBV5-4 combines with J gene TRBJ2-5; D remains ambiguous. The CDR3 totals 14 residues. Trimming took off 3 bases at V and 2 bases at J, with 11 bases between the two ends. Looked up from germline, CDR1 is SGHNT and CDR2 is YYREEE (reference sequence). For the CDR3, the DNA is TGTGCCAGCAGCTCCTCCAGAAGACAAGAGACCCAGTACTTC. Translation: CASSSSRRQETQYF.

V usage is TRBV6-5 and J usage is TRBJ1-1, with a weak D call TRBD1 (5 bases). V was clipped by 11 bases and J by 4 bases, with 17 bases between them. Per germline, CDR1 MNHEY and CDR2 SVGAGI. The CDR3 length is 13 residues. CDR3 sequence: CAGTAGWGTEAFF. In nucleotides, the CDR3 is TGTGCCGGAACGGCAGGGTGGGGCACTGAAGCTTTCTTT.

This chain uses TRBV19 with TRBJ2-2; 11 bases map to TRBD2. CDR3 size: 21 residues. Trimming at V came to 3 bases and at J to 4 bases, leaving 19 bases not matched to a gene. Germline values: CDR1 LNHDA, CDR2 SQIVND (reference sequence). The CDR3 region is CASSMIGPGLAVPAGTGELFF. The CDR3 region has the DNA TGTGCCAGTAGTATGATAGGTCCGGGACTAGCGGTACCCGCTGGCACCGGGGAGCTGTTTTTT.

V gene TRBV28 combines with J gene TRBJ2-3; 7 nucleotides line up with TRBD2. Germline V gene sequence: CDR1 MDHEN, CDR2 SYDVKM. The CDR3 has 15 residues. The trim removed 3 bases at V and 3 bases at J, leaving 6 bases unmatched. The CDR3 reads CASSLGRERTDTQYF. The CDR3, as DNA: TGTGCCAGCAGTTTGGGGCGGGAGCGGACAGATACGCAGTATTTT. Full variable domain (missing parts from reference TRBV28 and TRBJ2-3): DVKVTQSSRYLVKRTGEKVFLECVQDMDHENMFWYRQDPGLGLRLIYFSYDVKMKEKGDIPEGYSVSREKKERFSLILESASTNQTSMYLCASSLGRERTDTQYFGPGTRLTVL.

This clone came up a few times. The rearrangement uses TRBV20-1 and TRBJ2-3; the D is unclear. The V gene's germline CDR1 is DFQATT and CDR2 SNEGSKA (reference sequence). V was shortened by 3 bases and J by 2 bases, with 6 bases between the two germline ends. The CDR3 totals 12 residues. The CDR3 DNA reads as TGCAGTGCTAGTTCAGTCACAGATACGCAGTATTTT. Its translation is CSASSVTDTQYF.

The gene calls are TRBV7-9 and TRBJ2-7; D is perhaps TRBD2 (5 bases). V gave up 0 bases and J gave up 3 bases, with 12 bases separating them. The CDR3 spans 15 residues. Germline V gene sequence: CDR1 SEHNR, CDR2 FQNEAQ (reference sequence). The CDR3 DNA is TGTGCCAGCAGCTTAGCCGGAGCGGCTTACTACGAGCAGTACTTC. As protein: CASSLAGAAYYEQYF.

The chain uses TRBV15 and TRBJ1-5, with TRBD1 identical over 8 bases. There are 15 residues in the CDR3. Losses at the gene ends were 1 base for V and 5 bases for J; bases not matched to a gene: 4. The germline V gene encodes CDR1 LNHNV and CDR2 YYDKDF (reference sequence). CDR3 sequence: CATSRGTGRDQPQHF. Here the CDR3 DNA reads TGTGCCACCAGCAGAGGGACAGGGCGGGATCAGCCCCAGCATTTT.

A remark on this clone: The junction and the germline gene differ at one end; a read error may be behind it. The V call is TRBV24-1, the J call TRBJ2-2; 9 positions agree with TRBD1. Germline CDR1 reads KGHDR; CDR2 reads SFDVKD. This CDR3 has 15 residues. The CDR3 bases are TGTGCCACTAGTGGAGACAGGGGGATGCGGGGGGAGCTGTTTTTT. The encoded protein is CATSGDRGMRGELFF.

CDR3 in amino acids: CASSATGYNEQFF. The CDR3 nucleotides read TGTGCCAGCAGTGCGACAGGCTACAATGAGCAGTTCTTC. The chain links TRBV27 to TRBJ2-1; D might be TRBD1 (6 bases). The CDR3 contains 13 residues. Germline V CDR1 and CDR2: MNHEY, SMNVEV (reference sequence). Trimming took 5 bases from V and 3 from J, leaving 8 bases between them.

The V call is TRBV4-3, the J call TRBJ2-7; D possibly corresponds to TRBD1 (5 bases). V was pared by 2 bases and J by 6 bases, with 14 bases between. The CDR3 consists of 14 residues. Germline V CDR1 and CDR2: LGHNA, YSLEER. The CDR3 reads CASSQPGRAGEQYF. CDR3 DNA sequence: TGCGCCAGCAGCCAACCGGGCAGGGCAGGCGAGCAGTACTTC.

The chain employs TRBV6-5 and TRBJ1-5; D not certain. This CDR3 comprises 13 residues. Trimming removed 7 bases at V and 0 bases at J, with 7 bases between. Germline loops: CDR1 MNHEY, CDR2 SVGAGI. CDR3 residues: CASTINSNQPQHF. CDR3 bases: TGTGCCAGCACTATAAATAGCAATCAGCCCCAGCATTTT.

This chain joins TRBV9 and TRBJ2-1; D may be TRBD1 (6 bases). The CDR3 length is 13 residues. Germline assignment: CDR1 SGDLS and CDR2 YYNGEE. The V end lost 7 bases, the J end lost 8 bases, and 16 bases lay between the germline ends. CDR3 loop: CASGPVRTDEQFF. In DNA, the CDR3 is TGTGCCAGCGGCCCCGTGAGGACAGATGAGCAGTTCTTC.

V is TRBV11-3 and J is TRBJ2-1, with TRBD2 matching over 9 bases. Per the germline V gene, CDR1 is SGHNT and CDR2 is YENEEA. V lost 2 bases, J lost 1 base, and 6 bases stayed unmatched. The length of the CDR3 is 17 residues. CDR3 nucleotide sequence: TGTGCCAGCAGCTTACTCCCAAGCGGGGGGTCCTACAATGAGCAGTTCTTC. Translation gives CASSLLPSGGSYNEQFF.

The chain combines TRBV2 with TRBJ1-2; D may be TRBD1 (5 bases). Trimming took 4 bases from V and 0 from J, leaving 9 bases between them. The CDR3 consists of 14 residues. Germline-derived CDR1 and CDR2 are SNHLY and FYNNEI. CDR3: CASSGDLANYGYTF. In DNA form, the CDR3 reads TGTGCCAGCAGTGGGGACTTAGCTAACTATGGCTACACCTTC.

The chain has TRBV6-5 and TRBJ2-2; 9 bases align to TRBD1. J was trimmed by 4 bases and V by 6 bases; bases with no gene match: 6. The CDR3 covers 15 residues. Germline V gene data show CDR1 as MNHEY and CDR2 as SVGAGI. As DNA, the CDR3 is TGTGCCAGCAGCCCGGGACAGGGACGCACCGGGGAGCTGTTTTTT. Residues: CASSPGQGRTGELFF.

The chain is built from TRBV7-8 and TRBJ2-7; 9 nucleotides match TRBD2. The CDR3 runs 15 residues. The J segment lost 4 bases and the V segment lost 5 bases, leaving 9 bases of the junction unmatched. CDR1 and CDR2 from the germline V gene are SGHVS and FQNEAQ. DNA for the CDR3: TGTGCCAGCAGCCGGGGGGCTAGCGGGATGTACGAGCAGTACTTC. Translating gives CASSRGASGMYEQYF. Full variable domain (remainder filled in from reference TRBV7-8 and TRBJ2-7): GAGVSQSPRYKVAKRGQDVALRCDPISGHVSLFWYQQALGQGPEFLTYFQNEAQLDKSGLPSDRFFAERPEGSVSTLKIQRTQQEDSAVYLCASSRGASGMYEQYFGPGTRLTVT.

The gene calls are TRBV5-6 and TRBJ1-1; D unresolved. Between the trimmed V and J ends, which lost 1 base and 5 bases, there was a span of 18 bases. The CDR3 extends over 16 amino acids. From germline, CDR1 is SGHDT and CDR2 YYEEEE. The CDR3 DNA reads as TGTGCCAGCAGCTTGTTAGGCCTGGGCACGGGGACTGAAGCTTTCTTT. This gives the protein CASSLLGLGTGTEAFF.